This T cell receptor beta chain was sequenced in a study of CDR3 diversity in severe acne. CDR1 is SEHNR, CDR2 FQNEAQ, per germline (reference sequence). The V and J ends lost 5 bases and 6 bases respectively, with 17 bases between them. CDR3 length equals 15 residues. TCRdb passed the PCR reads through MiXCR, listing each CDR3 protein once. The repertoire holds 100,000 or so distinct CDR3 sequences, with 51% as singletons. The receptor's source is a male donor with acne. The V call is TRBV7-9, the J call TRBJ2-1, with a possible D match to TRBD2 (5 bases). The material sequenced was blood. The CDR3 bases are TGTGCCAGCAGCCTGGAGGCACCGGCTTTCAATGAGCAGTTCTTC. This encodes CASSLEAPAFNEQFF.